Sequencing of this T cell receptor (beta chain) was carried out in a study of CD8 T cells in Susac syndrome (dated by TCRdb to the late 2010s). Context from the whole study: Among the sequenced Susac syndrome patients, over five had clinically active disease and 8 or 9 were in clinical remission. At blood withdrawal, Susac syndrome patients were either therapy-naive, taking corticosteroids (in some cases with IVIg as well), or taking IVIg alone. Repertoire sequencing was used to test whether CD8+ T cell activation and differentiation in Susac syndrome was antigen driven. The clonality of the CD8+ T cell repertoire was compared across approximately eleven healthy donors, around 14 Susac syndrome patients and roughly 15 multiple sclerosis patients. The research as a whole found: Roughly 15 and five Susac-specific public clones were found in the total CD8+ and CD8+ TEMRA repertoires, respectively. The TCR sequencing and HLA analysis was acknowledged to have included a relatively small number of individuals. Clonal expansion was observed in Susac syndrome CD8+ repertoires, with the highest expansion in CD8+ TEMRA cells and greater expansion in clinically active than in remitting patients.

The CDR3 covers 14 residues, taking in both the cysteine and the phenylalanine. The only DNA kept is the CDR3, 42 bases in frame from the first base. Trimming costs V 4 bases and J 6 bases, and their ends lie 19 bases apart. According to the germline V gene (reference sequence), CDR1 reads DFQATT and CDR2 reads SNEGSKA. Peripheral blood CD8+ and CD4+ T cells from healthy donors, Susac syndrome patients and multiple sclerosis patients were profiled using high-throughput TCR beta sequencing. The Susac syndrome patients fulfilled recently defined diagnostic criteria for either definite or probable disease. Bulk CD8+ and CD4+ T cells were purified by magnetic negative isolation, while CD8+ TEMRA cells were enriched using FACS. Blood was collected in EDTA tubes and processed within 24 hours, with PBMCs isolated through density gradient centrifugation. PBMCs intended for TCR sequencing were frozen in liquid nitrogen and were later thawed in a 37 degrees C water bath. A purity of at least 90% was achieved for sorted or isolated CD4+, CD8+ and CD8+ TEMRA cells.

RNA was extracted with the RNeasy kit and 0.5 to 1 ug was reverse transcribed using random hexamers. TCR beta CDR3 regions were amplified with the immunoSEQ multiplex PCR assay covering 54 Vbeta and 13 Jbeta segments. PCR amplification bias was corrected using a synthetic template baseline for primer optimization and computational correction. The authors' pipeline ran thus. Only productive sequences were kept, with reads annotated to V, D and J genes according to IMGT and analyzed in immunoSEQ Analyzer. To calculate clonality, Shannon entropy was normalized by log2 of the number of productive unique sequences and then subtracted from one. Public and private clones were assessed among the 100 most prevalent clones of each patient and control. Clones were defined as Susac-specific when absent from the healthy and MS cohorts, from 1,000 to 1,100 published viral clones and from other ImmuneACCESS disease sequences. TCRdb reprocessing: public reads trimmed at Q25 with fastp, clones called with MiXCR, in-frame beta chains kept. Each record represents a unique CDR3 protein, reported with the most common genes and DNA among its rows. None of the V and J calls come from the authors' own analysis; TCRdb made them. A total of tens of thousands of distinct CDR3 sequences appear in this sample, approximately 95% of them only once. The ten largest clones capture 0.45% to 0.5% of the sample.

On this clonotype: The antigen it binds to is not known. One base away there is no much larger clone; base qualities are not given.

Recombination linked TRBV20-1 to TRBJ2-7, with TRBD1 tentatively as D gene (5 bases match). The sample was CD8+ T cells from PBMCs. This TCR was sampled from a human donor with Susac syndrome. The DNA sequence is given as TGCAGTGCTAATTCCCTCGGGCAGGGTGTCGAGCAGTACTTC. This sequence encodes CSANSLGQGVEQYF.